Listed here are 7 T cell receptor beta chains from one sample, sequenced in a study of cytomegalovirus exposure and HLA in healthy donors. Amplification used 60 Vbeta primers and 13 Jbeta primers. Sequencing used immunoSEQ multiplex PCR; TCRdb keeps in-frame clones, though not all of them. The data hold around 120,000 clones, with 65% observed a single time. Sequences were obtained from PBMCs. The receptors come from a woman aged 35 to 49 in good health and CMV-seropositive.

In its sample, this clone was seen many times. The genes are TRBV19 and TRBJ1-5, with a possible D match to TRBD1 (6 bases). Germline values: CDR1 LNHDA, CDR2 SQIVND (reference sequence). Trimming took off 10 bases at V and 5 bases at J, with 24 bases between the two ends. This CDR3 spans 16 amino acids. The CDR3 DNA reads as TGTGCCACCGAGTCTTACCCAGGTACAGGGTATCAGCCCCAGCATTTT. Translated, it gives CATESYPGTGYQPQHF.

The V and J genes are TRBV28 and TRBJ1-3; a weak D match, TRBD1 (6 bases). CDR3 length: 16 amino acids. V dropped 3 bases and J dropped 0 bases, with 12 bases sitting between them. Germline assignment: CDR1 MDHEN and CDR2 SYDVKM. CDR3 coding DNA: TGTGCCAGCAGTTTTAACACAGGGTCCTCTGGAAACACCATATATTTT. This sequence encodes CASSFNTGSSGNTIYF.

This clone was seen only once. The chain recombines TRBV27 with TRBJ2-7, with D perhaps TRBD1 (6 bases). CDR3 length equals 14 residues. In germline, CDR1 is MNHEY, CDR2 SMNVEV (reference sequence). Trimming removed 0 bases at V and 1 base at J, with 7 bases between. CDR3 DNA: TGTGCCAGCAGTTTATCCGGACAGTCCTACGAGCAGTACTTC. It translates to CASSLSGQSYEQYF.

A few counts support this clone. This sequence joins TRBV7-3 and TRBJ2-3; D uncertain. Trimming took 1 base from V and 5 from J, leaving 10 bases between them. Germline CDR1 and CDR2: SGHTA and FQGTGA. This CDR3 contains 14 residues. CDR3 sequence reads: CASSLSEAQDTQYF. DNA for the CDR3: TGTGCCAGCAGCTTAAGTGAGGCGCAAGATACGCAGTATTTT.

The CDR3 nucleotides are TGTGCCAGTAGTATTATGGGGGGCACTGAAGCTTTCTTT. It specifies CASSIMGGTEAFF. This chain links TRBV19 with TRBJ1-1, with D perhaps matching TRBD1 (5 bases). The CDR3 runs to 13 residues. Trimming shortened V by 3 bases and J by 4 bases, and 9 bases separated the two germline ends. The V gene's germline CDR1 is LNHDA and CDR2 SQIVND (reference sequence).

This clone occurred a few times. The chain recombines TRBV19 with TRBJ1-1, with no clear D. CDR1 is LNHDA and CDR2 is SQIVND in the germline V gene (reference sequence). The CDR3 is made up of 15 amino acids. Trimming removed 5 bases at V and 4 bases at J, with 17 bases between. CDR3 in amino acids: CASSLLGAEGTEAFF. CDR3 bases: TGTGCCAGTAGTCTCCTAGGTGCGGAGGGCACTGAAGCTTTCTTT.

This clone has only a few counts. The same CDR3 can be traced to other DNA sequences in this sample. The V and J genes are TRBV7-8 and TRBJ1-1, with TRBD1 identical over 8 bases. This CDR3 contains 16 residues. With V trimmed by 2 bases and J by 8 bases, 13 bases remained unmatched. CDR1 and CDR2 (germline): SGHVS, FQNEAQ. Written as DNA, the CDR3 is TGTGCCAGCAGCTTAAACGGACAGGGAATTACTACGGAAGCTTTCTTT. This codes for CASSLNGQGITTEAFF.